Sequencing of this TCR beta chain was carried out in a study of graft-versus-host responses after intestinal transplantation. Whole-study context: The study gave all recipients anti-thymocyte globulin induction, then tacrolimus and steroids for two to three years. General observations from the study: Maximum circulating GvH clone levels tracked with early post-transplant HvG decreases.

Method: immunoSEQ multiplex PCR; TCRdb's copy keeps in-frame clones and lacks some. The sample lists about 85,000 clones; around 93% were seen once. Germline CDR1 is LNHDA and CDR2 is SQIVND (reference sequence). This CDR3 is built from 14 residues. Trimming left V 3 bases short and J 3 bases short, with 10 bases between. On this clone itself: The target antigen is unknown.

This chain joins TRBV19 and TRBJ2-3; no definite D call. This receptor was taken from a human donor who was the organ donor for an intestinal transplant. The source material was unstimulated CD8+ T cells sorted from spleen or lymph node cells, sampled before transplant. The CDR3 DNA reads TGTGCCAGTAGTATCCTCTCCTTGACAGATACGCAGTATTTT. Its protein is CASSILSLTDTQYF.